This T cell receptor beta chain emerged from a study of blood T cell repertoires in COVID-19. Background on the study: T cells, B-cell-depleted T cells, or PBMCs provided the cDNA or gDNA that served as material.

This clone has just one count. How the authors handled the data: From reference gene primer amplification, estimates of nucleated cell counts were derived. Clones were sequenced by immunoSEQ multiplex PCR, and TCRdb holds only the in-frame ones, with some missing. From that table come the V and J calls and clone size; the DNA was used to work out D and trimming. The sample contains about 110,000 clones, about 85% of which appear only once. The CDR3 is 15 residues long. Germline CDR1 and CDR2: SGHTA and FQGNSA. V lost 4 bases to trimming and J lost 4 bases; unmatched junction nucleotides: 6. The chain employs TRBV7-2 and TRBJ2-3; 9 bases align to TRBD2. The clonotype originates from a human donor in a cohort sampled during active COVID-19. The sample taken for sequencing was peripheral blood. The CDR3 nucleotides are TGTGCCAGCAGCTGGCGGGGGGGCCTCGCAGATACGCAGTATTTT. Translated, it gives CASSWRGGLADTQYF.